This TCR beta chain came from a study of T cell repertoires in cytomegalovirus infection. The overall study: Shared public TCR beta signatures pointed to both CMV infection and a matching HLA type. General study results and limits: Summed frequency of shared TCR beta families picked out CMV carriers who also had the relevant HLA. The ex vivo response was dominated by HLA-C-restricted CMV-specific TCR beta clonotypes.

This clonotype has more than one count but fewer than ten. Antigen: not known. TCRdb itself ran the reads through MiXCR, one entry per CDR3 protein. Counted here are about 480,000 distinct CDR3 sequences, about 33% occurring once; the ten biggest clones make up 15% to 20%. Deletions cut 6 bases from V and 2 bases from J, with 11 bases between. Germline loops: CDR1 LGHNT, CDR2 FRNRAP. This CDR3 comprises 14 residues. The sequence came from a human donor in good health (CMV status not recorded). Some clones in this sample may be carry-over from other donors' samples. This specimen consisted of cultured PBMCs, obtained from culture after CMV antigen stimulation. The rearrangement joins TRBV12-5 to TRBJ2-1; D gene unclear. The CDR3 nucleotides read TGTGCTAGTGGACCCGACGGACCCTACAATGAGCAGTTCTTC. This sequence encodes CASGPDGPYNEQFF.